One and the same sample provided the 9 T cell receptor beta chains below, sequenced in a study of regulatory T cells in long-lasting Graves disease (dated by TCRdb to the early 2020s). The sample's time point label is to be understood as: persistent/refractory GD, antithyroid drugs over 5 years with positive TRAb. RNA was extracted from PBMCs in TRIzol for both TCR sequencing and RNA sequencing. The library was prepared using multiplex PCR. TCRdb lists the instrument as Illumina HiSeq 4000. CDR3 regions were amplified by Arm-PCR with iRepertoire HTBI primers to construct TCR beta libraries. TCRdb took the public reads, trimmed them with fastp at Q25, ran MiXCR for clone calling and kept in-frame beta chains. Rows are unified per CDR3 protein, each entry keeping the most common DNA and genes. The sample records 310,000 or so distinct CDR3 sequences, 22% of which are singletons. The ten biggest clones cover more than 55% of the sample.

This sample comprised peripheral blood mononuclear cells (PBMCs), obtained when the disease was refractory, from a patient treated with antithyroid drugs. Every receptor here comes from a female donor with Graves disease.

This clonotype was counted between two and nine times. The gene calls are TRBV19 and TRBJ1-2; D ambiguous. Trimming left V 5 bases short and J 5 bases short, with 9 bases between. The CDR3 runs 12 residues. Per the germline V gene, CDR1 is LNHDA and CDR2 is SQIVND (reference sequence). The CDR3 nucleotides are TGTGCCAGTAGTCGGACCTCTTATGGCTACACCTTC. Amino acids: CASSRTSYGYTF.

This clonotype was counted a few times. The genes are TRBV7-2 and TRBJ2-3; 7 bases map to TRBD1. The J segment lost 4 bases and the V segment lost 5 bases, leaving 9 bases of the junction unmatched. In germline, CDR1 is SGHTA, CDR2 FQGNSA. The CDR3 length is 15 residues. The CDR3 loop reads CASSPQGDHADTQYF. The CDR3 region has the DNA TGTGCCAGCAGCCCCCAGGGGGACCATGCAGATACGCAGTATTTT.

This chain connects TRBV9 to TRBJ2-7, with TRBD2 matching over 14 bases. The J segment lost 3 bases and the V segment lost 5 bases, leaving 13 bases of the junction unmatched. This CDR3 is 18 amino acids long. Germline CDR1 and CDR2: SGDLS and YYNGEE. CDR3 DNA sequence: TGTGCCAGCAGTAAGGAAGTGGGACTAGCGGGAGCTGTCTACGAGCAGTACTTC. This codes for CASSKEVGLAGAVYEQYF.

This clonotype was picked up many times. The chain combines TRBV7-9 with TRBJ2-7; D may be TRBD2 (6 bases). The CDR3 loop spans 13 amino acids. Germline CDR1 SEHNR, CDR2 FQNEAQ (reference sequence). V was shortened by 5 bases and J by 6 bases, with 14 bases between the two germline ends. CDR3 region: CASSPVGGAEQYF. In DNA, the CDR3 is TGTGCCAGCAGCCCCGTAGGAGGGGCCGAGCAGTACTTC.

A note on this clonotype: Without the conserved terminal phenylalanine or tryptophan, this CDR3 likely stems from a read error. The chain employs TRBV30 and TRBJ1-1; no reliable D call. CDR1 GTSNPN and CDR2 SVGIG come from the germline V gene (reference sequence). The CDR3 loop spans 11 amino acids. V lost 2 bases and J 4 bases, leaving 5 bases between the germline ends. The CDR3 spells CAWSSSTEAFL. The DNA of the CDR3 is TGTGCCTGGAGTTCCAGCACTGAAGCTTTCCTT.

This clonotype was observed at least ten times. The genes are TRBV28 and TRBJ2-3, with 9 bases fitting TRBD1. CDR1 MDHEN and CDR2 SYDVKM come from the germline V gene. This CDR3 region has 14 residues. J was trimmed by 4 bases and V by 7 bases; bases with no gene match: 6. The CDR3 region is CASMRDRAADTQYF. CDR3 DNA sequence: TGTGCCAGCATGCGGGACAGGGCTGCAGATACGCAGTATTTT.

This chain connects TRBV28 to TRBJ2-4; D gene uncertain. This CDR3 has 16 amino acids. Germline-derived CDR1 and CDR2 are MDHEN and SYDVKM. The germline V and J ends were trimmed by 5 bases and 0 bases, with 14 bases remaining between them. The CDR3 DNA follows: TGTGCCAGCAGTCTTGATGGAGAGCTAGCCAAAAACATTCAGTACTTC. Its translation: CASSLDGELAKNIQYF. The whole variable domain, filled in from reference TRBV28 and TRBJ2-4, reads DVKVTQSSRYLVKRTGEKVFLECVQDMDHENMFWYRQDPGLGLRLIYFSYDVKMKEKGDIPEGYSVSREKKERFSLILESASTNQTSMYLCASSLDGELAKNIQYFGAGTRLSVL.

Written as DNA, the CDR3 is TGCAGCGTTGTTGCGGGGTTTGACATTCAGTACTTC. It yields the protein CSVVAGFDIQYF. The V gene is TRBV29-1, the J gene TRBJ2-4, with D possibly being TRBD2 (6 bases). The V end was cut by 4 bases, the J end by 8 bases, with 12 bases between. The V gene's germline CDR1 is SQVTM and CDR2 ANQGSEA. CDR3 size: 12 residues.

This clonotype was detected a few times. The V gene is TRBV5-1, the J gene TRBJ1-1; the D gene is possibly TRBD1 (5 bases). The V end was cut by 4 bases, the J end by 0 bases, with 10 bases between. Germline-derived CDR1 and CDR2 are SGHRS and YFSETQ. The CDR3 is 14 amino acids. CDR3 in amino acids: CASSAGQMNTEAFF. CDR3 DNA sequence: TGCGCCAGCAGCGCAGGACAAATGAACACTGAAGCTTTCTTT. Based on the CDR3 plus reference TRBV5-1 and TRBJ1-1, the full variable domain is KAGVTQTPRYLIKTRGQQVTLSCSPISGHRSVSWYQQTPGQGLQFLFEYFSETQRNKGNFPGRFSGRQFSNSRSEMNVSTLELGDSALYLCASSAGQMNTEAFFGQGTRLTVV.